Described below is a single TCR beta chain sequence and its context. This record comes from a study of blood T cell repertoires in COVID-19. Study as a whole: The United States, Italy and Spain supplied acute and convalescent COVID-19 samples. The analysed material was cDNA or gDNA that came from T cells, B-cell-depleted T cells, or PBMCs.

Source study methods: Nucleated cell number was recorded as an estimate derived from reference gene primer amplification. The protocol was immunoSEQ multiplex PCR, while the TCRdb copy is restricted to in-frame clones and leaves out a portion. V and J calls and clone size are given by that table; D and trimming were obtained from the DNA. This table has some 49,000 clones, 65% to 90% appearing once. Trimming at V came to 3 bases and at J to 2 bases, leaving 6 bases not matched to a gene. CDR1 and CDR2 (germline): SGDLS, YYNGEE. The CDR3 sequence is 16 residues long. The rearrangement links TRBV9 to TRBJ2-1; 9 positions match TRBD2. This clonotype originated in a human donor in a cohort sampled during active COVID-19. The sample was peripheral blood. In nucleotides, the CDR3 is TGTGCCAGCAGCGAGAGGGCGGGGGGGCCCTACAATGAGCAGTTCTTC. Its protein is CASSERAGGPYNEQFF.